The source of this T cell receptor beta chain is a study of HIV-infected patients and healthy controls. Follow-up blood was drawn about 14 weeks, roughly three months, after antiretroviral therapy began. All unsorted peripheral T cells were captured because whole blood was used without fractionation. Reverse transcription used 450 to 550 ng RNA and constant-region primers for alpha and beta. Each of the alpha and beta chains got its own library through chain-specific third strand synthesis with indices. TCRdb re-analysed the 5' RACE reads in MiXCR, keeping a single row per CDR3 protein. The table shows approximately 13,000 distinct CDR3 sequences, with 9% to 15% occurring only once. The origin of this receptor is an adult with HIV infection. The donor label of this sample is uncertain. The specimen comprised blood, sampled during antiretroviral therapy.

CDR3 DNA sequence: TGTGCCAGCAGCCAAGGCACCAAGGACACCGGCGAGCAGTACTTC. Its translation is CASSQGTKDTGEQYF. The J gene is TRBJ2-7, the V gene TRBV4-2; perhaps TRBD1 as D (5 bases). CDR1 is LGHNA and CDR2 is YNFKEQ in the germline V gene. The CDR3 is made up of 15 amino acids. Trimming removed 1 base from V and 6 bases from J, with 16 bases in between.